The next 11 T cell receptor beta chains were all read from a single sample in a study of cytomegalovirus exposure and HLA in healthy donors. This PCR relied on a set of 60 Vbeta primers and 13 Jbeta primers. Clones were read by immunoSEQ multiplex PCR, and TCRdb kept only the in-frame ones, dropping some. The table includes about 180,000 clones, approximately 84% detected once. The sample consisted of PBMCs. These receptors all come from a girl aged 10-17 years in good health and CMV-seropositive.

The V call is TRBV6-6, the J call TRBJ2-5; D perhaps matches TRBD1 (5 bases). Germline loops: CDR1 MNHNY, CDR2 SVGAGI (reference sequence). This CDR3 is built from 12 residues. V was clipped by 6 bases and J by 5 bases, with 10 bases between them. The DNA of the CDR3 is TGTGCCAGCAGGGGGCCTGTTGAGACCCAGTACTTC. Translated, it gives CASRGPVETQYF.

This clone was counted between two and nine times. The J gene is TRBJ2-1, the V gene TRBV20-1; 8 bases are shared with TRBD1. The germline CDR1 and CDR2 sequences are DFQATT and SNEGSKA (reference sequence). The V segment lost 5 bases and the J segment 10 bases; nucleotides outside the gene matches: 4. The CDR3 is made up of 11 amino acids. The CDR3 protein is CSARQGSEQFF. Written as DNA, the CDR3 is TGCAGTGCTCGACAGGGGAGCGAGCAGTTCTTC.

The V and J genes are TRBV6-5 and TRBJ2-1; 12 bases align to TRBD2. Unmatched junction bases numbered 8, after V lost 6 bases and J lost 8 bases. CDR3 length: 15 residues. CDR1 and CDR2 from the germline V gene are MNHEY and SVGAGI. CDR3 in DNA: TGTGCCAGCAGGCCGGGACTAGCGGGCGAAGATGAGCAGTTCTTC. This codes for CASRPGLAGEDEQFF.

The chain recombines TRBV12-5 with TRBJ2-3, with 7 bases aligning to TRBD1. Losses at the gene ends were 3 bases for V and 1 base for J; bases not matched to a gene: 1. The CDR3 is made up of 14 amino acids. Germline V gene data show CDR1 as LGHNT and CDR2 as FRNRAP. DNA of the CDR3: TGTGCTAGTGGTTTTGGACAGGGCACAGATACGCAGTATTTT. This translates into CASGFGQGTDTQYF.

The J gene is TRBJ2-1, the V gene TRBV29-1; a possible D gene is TRBD2 (6 bases). Germline V gene data show CDR1 as SQVTM and CDR2 as ANQGSEA. Deletions cut 6 bases from V and 12 bases from J, with 15 bases between. The CDR3 sequence is 11 residues long. This chain's CDR3 is CSVVLTSVQFF. The CDR3 DNA sequence: TGCAGCGTGGTATTGACTAGTGTGCAGTTCTTC.

This chain joins TRBV4-1 and TRBJ1-4; no clear D. V was trimmed by 3 bases and J by 3 bases, leaving 8 bases between them. The CDR3 runs 14 residues. CDR1 and CDR2 (germline): MGHRA, YSYEKL. CDR3 in amino acids: CASSHGFSNEKLFF. For the CDR3, the DNA is TGCGCCAGCAGCCACGGGTTCTCTAATGAAAAACTGTTTTTT.

The rearrangement uses TRBV5-1 and TRBJ1-1; TRBD1 matches at 7 bases. Germline lookup yields CDR1 SGHRS and CDR2 YFSETQ. V lost 4 bases to trimming and J lost 4 bases; unmatched junction nucleotides: 7. This CDR3 comprises 14 residues. The CDR3 region is CASSPAHRGTEAFF. CDR3 nucleotides: TGCGCCAGCAGCCCTGCTCACAGGGGCACTGAAGCTTTCTTT.

This rearrangement joins TRBV18 to TRBJ1-4; 7 nucleotides agree with TRBD1. Germline-derived CDR1 and CDR2 are KGHSH and LQKENI. V lost 4 bases, J lost 8 bases, and 7 bases stayed unmatched. The length of the CDR3 is 14 residues. The CDR3 nucleotides are TGTGCCAGCTCACTCCTCGACAGGGACGAAAAACTGTTTTTT. Its translation is CASSLLDRDEKLFF.

In its sample, this clone was seen once. The genes are TRBV5-4 and TRBJ2-7, with 8 bases fitting TRBD2. V trimming: 4 bases; J trimming: 6 bases; junction bases outside the gene matches: 6. This CDR3 comprises 13 residues. CDR1 SGHNT and CDR2 YYREEE come from the germline V gene (reference sequence). CDR3 DNA sequence: TGTGCCAGCAGCCCGGGGGGGAGGCTCGAGCAGTACTTC. Translating it yields CASSPGGRLEQYF. Looking up the rest from reference TRBV5-4 and TRBJ2-7 gives the full variable domain: ETGVTQSPTHLIKTRGQQVTLRCSSQSGHNTVSWYQQALGQGPQFIFQYYREEENGRGNFPPRFSGLQFPNYSSELNVNALELDDSALYLCASSPGGRLEQYFGPGTRLTVT.

The CDR3 loop is CASSYSAGLGETQYF. CDR3 coding DNA: TGTGCCAGCAGTTACTCGGCGGGACTGGGGGAGACCCAGTACTTC. The V gene is TRBV6-5, the J gene TRBJ2-5; TRBD2 might be the D (6 bases). There are 15 residues in the CDR3. CDR1 is MNHEY and CDR2 is SVGAGI in the germline V gene. V was pared by 0 bases and J by 5 bases, with 13 bases between.

V is TRBV6-5 and J is TRBJ1-2; no definite D call. The germline V and J ends were trimmed by 1 base and 6 bases, with 12 bases remaining between them. The length of the CDR3 is 14 residues. Germline CDR1 MNHEY, CDR2 SVGAGI. Written as DNA, the CDR3 is TGTGCCAGCAGTTACTTTCAGTCCGGGGATGGCTACACCTTC. It encodes CASSYFQSGDGYTF.